This TCR beta chain comes out of a study of T cell changes during pregnancy in multiple sclerosis. Using immunoSEQ multiplex PCR, the repertoire was profiled, and TCRdb retains in-frame clones only, with some absent. The sample includes roughly 120,000 clones, approximately 93% of them seen just once. The source was peripheral blood, collected before pregnancy. This clonotype originated in a female donor with multiple sclerosis, enrolled in a pregnancy study.

CDR3 DNA: TGTGCCAGCAGTGAACGGGCACGAGGGGGGCGGGGGACGGGTGGGAACACAGATACGCAGTATTTT. As protein: CASSERARGGRGTGGNTDTQYF. This rearrangement joins TRBV6-1 to TRBJ2-3, with D possibly matching TRBD2 (7 bases). Trimming shortened V by 2 bases and J by 2 bases, and 32 bases separated the two germline ends. CDR3 length: 22 amino acids. Germline values: CDR1 MNHNS, CDR2 SASEGT.